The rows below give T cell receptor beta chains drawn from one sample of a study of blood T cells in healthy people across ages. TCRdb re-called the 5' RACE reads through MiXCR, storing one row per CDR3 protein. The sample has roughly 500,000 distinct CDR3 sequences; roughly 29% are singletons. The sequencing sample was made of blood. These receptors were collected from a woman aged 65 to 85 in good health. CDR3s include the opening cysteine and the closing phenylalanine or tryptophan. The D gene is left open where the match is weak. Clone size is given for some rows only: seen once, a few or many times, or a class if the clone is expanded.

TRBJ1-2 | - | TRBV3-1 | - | TGTGCCAGCAGCCACGAGGTGGGGGGCTACACCTTC | CASSHEVGGYTF
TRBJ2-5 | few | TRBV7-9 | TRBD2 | TGTGCCAGCAGAGAACTAGCGGGGGGAGAGACCCAGTACTTC | CASRELAGGETQYF
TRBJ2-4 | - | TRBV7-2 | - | TGTGCCAGCAGCGGTAGGGGGGGCTTAGCCAAAAACATTCAGTACTTC | CASSGRGGLAKNIQYF
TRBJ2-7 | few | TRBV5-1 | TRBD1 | TGCGCCAGCAGCTTGGGTGGTGCAGGGGGCGAAGAGCAGTACTTC | CASSLGGAGGEEQYF
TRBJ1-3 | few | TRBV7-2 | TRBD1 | TGTGCCAGCAGCTCCAGGCAGGGGGGTTTAACCATATATTTT | CASSSRQGGLTIYF
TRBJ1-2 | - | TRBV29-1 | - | TGCAGCGTCCGGACGGGGGGCGATGGCTACACCTTC | CSVRTGGDGYTF
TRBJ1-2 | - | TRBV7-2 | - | TGTGCCAGCAGCTCTGCCCGGGACATTAACTATGGCTACACCTTC | CASSSARDINYGYTF
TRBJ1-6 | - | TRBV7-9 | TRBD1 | TGTGCCAGCAGCCCAACAGGGGGGAATTCACCCCTCCACTTT | CASSPTGGNSPLHF
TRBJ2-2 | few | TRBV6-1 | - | TGTGCCAGCAGTCGTCACTCTTCGATTTCGGGGGAGCTGTTTTTT | CASSRHSSISGELFF
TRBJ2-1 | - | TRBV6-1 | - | TGTGCCAGCAGTGGGACCGGGACCCCGGGGAATGAGCAGTTCTTC | CASSGTGTPGNEQFF
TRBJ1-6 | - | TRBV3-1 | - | TGTGCCAGCAGCTCCTTGGTAGGAGATAATTCACCCCTCCACTTT | CASSSLVGDNSPLHF
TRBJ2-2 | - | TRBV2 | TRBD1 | TGTGCCAGCAGTTACAGGGGTAACACCGGGGAGCTGTTTTTT | CASSYRGNTGELFF
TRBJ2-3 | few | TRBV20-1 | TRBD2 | TGCAGTGCAACGGCACTTCTAGCGGGGGGGAAACCGCAGTATTTT | CSATALLAGGKPQYF
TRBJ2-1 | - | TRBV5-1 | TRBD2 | TGCGCCAGCAGGTACCAGCGGGGCTCCTACAATGAGCAGTTCTTC | CASRYQRGSYNEQFF
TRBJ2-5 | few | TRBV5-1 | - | TGCGCCACCGTAGACCCACCAGGGGAGACCCAGTACTTC | CATVDPPGETQYF
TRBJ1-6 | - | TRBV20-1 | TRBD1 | TGCAGCGCGAGACAGGGGATTTTTTCACCCCTCCACTTT | CSARQGIFSPLHF
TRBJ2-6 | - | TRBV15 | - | TGTGCCACCAGCAGAGGAACGGTGGCTGGGGCCAACGTCCTGACTTTC | CATSRGTVAGANVLTF
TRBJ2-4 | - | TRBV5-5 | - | TGTGCCAGCAGTCGAGCGGGAACAGGGGGGAACATTCAGTACTTC | CASSRAGTGGNIQYF
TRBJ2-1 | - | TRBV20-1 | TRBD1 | TGCAGTACTAGAGGGGGCAGGATGGGGTCGCTGAGGTCGAATGAGCAGTTCTTC | CSTRGGRMGSLRSNEQFF
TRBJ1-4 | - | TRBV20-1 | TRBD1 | TGCAGCGGAGGGACAGGGAATGAAAAACTGTCTTTT | CSGGTGNEKLSF
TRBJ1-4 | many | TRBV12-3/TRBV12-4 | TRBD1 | TGTGCCAGCAGTTATGGACAGGGGGCTTTTAATGAAAAACTGTTTTTT | CASSYGQGAFNEKLFF
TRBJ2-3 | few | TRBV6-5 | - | TGTGCCAGCAAGAAGTTACCCTCAGATACGCAGTATTTT | CASKKLPSDTQYF
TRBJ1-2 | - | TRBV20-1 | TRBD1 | TGCAGTGCGAGGGGACAGGTTAGCTATGGCTACACCTTC | CSARGQVSYGYTF
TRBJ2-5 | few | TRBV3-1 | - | TGTGCCAGCAGCCAAGTACAAGGACACCTTTGGGAGACCCAGTACTTC | CASSQVQGHLWETQYF
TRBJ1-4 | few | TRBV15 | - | TGTGCCACCAGCAGAGACCGACTGGGAAAACTGTTTTTT | CATSRDRLGKLFF
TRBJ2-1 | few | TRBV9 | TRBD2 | TGTGCCAGCAGCGCCCAAGCGGGGGGATCCTACAATGAGCAGTTCTTC | CASSAQAGGSYNEQFF
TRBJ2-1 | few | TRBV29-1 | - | TGCAGCGTTGGGGCCCCACGGAGGGGACGGACGTACAATGAGCAGTTCTTC | CSVGAPRRGRTYNEQFF
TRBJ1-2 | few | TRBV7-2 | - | TGTGCCAGCAGCGTAAACAGGGACAACTATGGCTACACCTTC | CASSVNRDNYGYTF
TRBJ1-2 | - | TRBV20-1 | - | TGCAGTGCTCCACGAGGGAGGTTGGGGGAGGGCTATGGCTACACCTTC | CSAPRGRLGEGYGYTF
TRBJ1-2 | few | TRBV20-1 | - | TGCAGTGCCCCCGGCGACGGAGCTAACTATGGCTACACCTTC | CSAPGDGANYGYTF
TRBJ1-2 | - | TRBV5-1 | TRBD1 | TGCGCCAGCAGCCGAACTCCAGACAGGGGGAGATATGGCTACACCTTC | CASSRTPDRGRYGYTF
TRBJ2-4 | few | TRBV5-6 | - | TGTGCCAGCAGCTTGGCCGGCAGGGGGGAGTACTTC | CASSLAGRGEYF
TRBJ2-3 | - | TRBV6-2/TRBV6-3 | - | TGTGCCAGCAGACCCCGACTACTCACAGATACGCACTATTTT | CASRPRLLTDTHYF
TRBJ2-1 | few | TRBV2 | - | TGTGCCAGCAGTGGACGTAGCTCCTACAATGAGCAGTTCTTC | CASSGRSSYNEQFF
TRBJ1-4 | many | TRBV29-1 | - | TGCAGCGTTGATACGGGGGCTAATGAAAAACTGTTTTTT | CSVDTGANEKLFF
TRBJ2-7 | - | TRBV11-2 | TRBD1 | TGTGCCAGCAGCGTGGGACAGGCAAACTCCTACGAGCAGTACTTC | CASSVGQANSYEQYF
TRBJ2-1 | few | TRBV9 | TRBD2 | TGTGCCAGCAGCGCGGGACTAGCGGACTACAATGAGCAGTTCTTC | CASSAGLADYNEQFF
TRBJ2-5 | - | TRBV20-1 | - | TGCAGTGTTAGAGATATTAGCCCCTTCCAAGAGACCCAGTACTTC | CSVRDISPFQETQYF
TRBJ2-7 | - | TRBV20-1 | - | TGCAGTGCTAGTTCGGGGGTCCACGAGCAGTACTTC | CSASSGVHEQYF
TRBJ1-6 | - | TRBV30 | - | TGTGCCTGGACCCCGGCGGGACTCGGGATCACCCTCCACTTT | CAWTPAGLGITLHF
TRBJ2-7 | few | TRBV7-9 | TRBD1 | TGTGCCAGCAGCCCGGGACAGGGGAGATTCGAGCAGTACTTC | CASSPGQGRFEQYF
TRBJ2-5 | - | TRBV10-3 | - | TGTGCCATCAGTGAGACCCACGGGGGCGAAGAGACCCAGTACTTC | CAISETHGGEETQYF
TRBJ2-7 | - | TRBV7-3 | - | TGTGCCAGCAGCTTAACTGGTCACGAGCAGTACTTC | CASSLTGHEQYF
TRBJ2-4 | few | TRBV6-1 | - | TGTGCCAGCAGCCGCGGGGCGGATACTCTGGCCAAAAACATTCAGTACTTC | CASSRGADTLAKNIQYF
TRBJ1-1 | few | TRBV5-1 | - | TGCGCCAGCAGCTTGGTAAGCGGGGCCCGGGACACTGAGGCTTTCTTT | CASSLVSGARDTEAFF
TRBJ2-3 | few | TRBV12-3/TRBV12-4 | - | TGTGCCAGCAGTTTGAGGCGGGCCACAGATACGCAGTATTTT | CASSLRRATDTQYF
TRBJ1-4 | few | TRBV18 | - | TGTGCCAGCTCACCAGGGGGCGGTGAAAAACTGTTTTTT | CASSPGGGEKLFF
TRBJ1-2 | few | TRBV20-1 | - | TGCAGTGCTAGTTTCAGCTATGGCTACACCTTC | CSASFSYGYTF
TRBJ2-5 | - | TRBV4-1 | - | TGCGCCAGCAGCCAAGATTGGAACAGGAAAGAGACCCAGTACTTC | CASSQDWNRKETQYF
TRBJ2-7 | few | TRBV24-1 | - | TGTGCCACTGGACGGTCGAGCTCCTACGAGCAGTACTTC | CATGRSSSYEQYF
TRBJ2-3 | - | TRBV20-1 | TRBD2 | TGCAGTGCTAGAGATCCAAGCGGGGGGATCTCAGATACGCAGTATTTT | CSARDPSGGISDTQYF
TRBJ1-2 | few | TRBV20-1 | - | TGCAGTGCGGAACAGGGACCGGGCAACACCTTC | CSAEQGPGNTF
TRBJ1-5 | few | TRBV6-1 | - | TGTGCCAGCAGTGAAGTGGGGACCAATCAGCCCCAGCATTTT | CASSEVGTNQPQHF